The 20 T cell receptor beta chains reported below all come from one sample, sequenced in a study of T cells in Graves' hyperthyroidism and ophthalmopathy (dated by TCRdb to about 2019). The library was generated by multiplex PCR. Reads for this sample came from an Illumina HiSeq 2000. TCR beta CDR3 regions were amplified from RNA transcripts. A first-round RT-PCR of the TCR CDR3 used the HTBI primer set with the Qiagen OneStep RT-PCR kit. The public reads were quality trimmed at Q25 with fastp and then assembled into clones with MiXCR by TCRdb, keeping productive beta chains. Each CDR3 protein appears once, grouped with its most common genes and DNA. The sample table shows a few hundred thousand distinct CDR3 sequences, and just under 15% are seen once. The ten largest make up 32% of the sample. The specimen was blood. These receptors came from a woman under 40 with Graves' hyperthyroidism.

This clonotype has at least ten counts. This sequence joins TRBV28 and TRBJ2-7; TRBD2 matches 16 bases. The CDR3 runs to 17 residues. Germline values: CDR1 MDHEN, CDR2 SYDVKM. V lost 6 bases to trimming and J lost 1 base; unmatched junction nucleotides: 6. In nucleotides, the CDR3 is TGTGCCAGCAGACGCGGGACTAGCGGGAGGGTTTCCTACGAGCAGTACTTC. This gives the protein CASRRGTSGRVSYEQYF. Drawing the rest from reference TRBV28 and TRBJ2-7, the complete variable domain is DVKVTQSSRYLVKRTGEKVFLECVQDMDHENMFWYRQDPGLGLRLIYFSYDVKMKEKGDIPEGYSVSREKKERFSLILESASTNQTSMYLCASRRGTSGRVSYEQYFGPGTRLTVT.

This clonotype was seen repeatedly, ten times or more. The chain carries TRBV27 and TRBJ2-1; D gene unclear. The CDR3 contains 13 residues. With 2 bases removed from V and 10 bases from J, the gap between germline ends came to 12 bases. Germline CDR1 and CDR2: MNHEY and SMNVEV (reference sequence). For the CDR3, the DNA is TGTGCCAGCAGTTTAGTCTCTGGTCGCGAGCAGTTCTTC. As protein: CASSLVSGREQFF.

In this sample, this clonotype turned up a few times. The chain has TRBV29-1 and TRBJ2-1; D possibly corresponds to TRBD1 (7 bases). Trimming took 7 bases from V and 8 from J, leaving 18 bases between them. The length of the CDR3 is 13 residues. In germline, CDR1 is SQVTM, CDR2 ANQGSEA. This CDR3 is CSATGTRGDEQFF. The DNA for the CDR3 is TGCAGCGCAACCGGGACCAGGGGGGATGAGCAGTTCTTC.

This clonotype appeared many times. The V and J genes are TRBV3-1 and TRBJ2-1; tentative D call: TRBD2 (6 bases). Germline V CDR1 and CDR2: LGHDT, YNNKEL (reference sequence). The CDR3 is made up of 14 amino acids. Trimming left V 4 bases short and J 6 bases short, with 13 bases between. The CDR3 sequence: CASSPTSNPNEQFF. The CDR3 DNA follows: TGTGCCAGCAGCCCGACTAGTAACCCCAATGAGCAGTTCTTC.

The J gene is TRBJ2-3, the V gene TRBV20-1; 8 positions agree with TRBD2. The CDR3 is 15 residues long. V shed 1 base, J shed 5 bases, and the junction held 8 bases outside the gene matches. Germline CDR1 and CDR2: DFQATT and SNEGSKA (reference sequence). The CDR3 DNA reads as TGCAGTGCTAGAGGGCGTAGCGGGAAGAGAGATACGCAGTATTTT. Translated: CSARGRSGKRDTQYF.

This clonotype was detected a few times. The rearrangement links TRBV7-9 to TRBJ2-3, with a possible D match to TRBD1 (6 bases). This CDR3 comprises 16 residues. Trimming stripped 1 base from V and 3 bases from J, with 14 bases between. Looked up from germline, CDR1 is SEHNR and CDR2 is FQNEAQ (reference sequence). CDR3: CASSLENYRVTDTQYF. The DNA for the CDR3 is TGTGCCAGCAGCTTAGAAAACTACAGGGTTACAGATACGCAGTATTTT.

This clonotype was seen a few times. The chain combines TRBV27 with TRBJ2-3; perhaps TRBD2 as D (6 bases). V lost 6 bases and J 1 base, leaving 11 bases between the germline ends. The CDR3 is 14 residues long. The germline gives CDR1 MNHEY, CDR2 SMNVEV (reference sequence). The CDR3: CASRQPSGTDTQYF. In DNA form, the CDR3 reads TGTGCCAGCAGGCAACCTAGCGGCACAGATACGCAGTATTTT.

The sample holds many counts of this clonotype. This CDR3 reads CASSQGAGTYNEQFF. The CDR3 nucleotides read TGTGCCAGCAGCCAAGGAGCGGGAACCTACAATGAGCAGTTCTTC. This chain links TRBV3-1 with TRBJ2-1; 7 nucleotides agree with TRBD2. V lost 1 base and J lost 2; bases outside the gene matches: 2. The CDR3 has 15 residues. The germline V gene encodes CDR1 LGHDT and CDR2 YNNKEL (reference sequence).

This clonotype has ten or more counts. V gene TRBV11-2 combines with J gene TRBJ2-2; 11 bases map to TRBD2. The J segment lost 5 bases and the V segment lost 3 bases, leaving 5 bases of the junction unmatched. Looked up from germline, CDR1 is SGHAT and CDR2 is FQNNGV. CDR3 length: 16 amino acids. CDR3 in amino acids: CASSFEASGRTGELFF. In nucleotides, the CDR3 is TGTGCCAGCAGCTTTGAAGCTAGCGGGAGGACCGGGGAGCTGTTTTTT.

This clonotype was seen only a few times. CDR3 nucleotide sequence: TGCGCCAGCAGCTTAGGGCCGTTGGGGGACGGAAACTATGGCTACACCTTC. Amino acids: CASSLGPLGDGNYGYTF. This chain connects TRBV5-1 to TRBJ1-2; perhaps TRBD1 as D (5 bases). V dropped 2 bases and J dropped 2 bases, with 19 bases sitting between them. The germline CDR1 and CDR2 sequences are SGHRS and YFSETQ. CDR3 length equals 17 residues.

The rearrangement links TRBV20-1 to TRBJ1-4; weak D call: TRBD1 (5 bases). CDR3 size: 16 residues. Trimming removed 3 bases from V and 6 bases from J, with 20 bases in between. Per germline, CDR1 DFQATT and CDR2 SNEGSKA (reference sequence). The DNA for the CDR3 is TGCAGTGCTAGGGCCCTGATCTGGGGCGGCGATGAAAAACTGTTTTTT. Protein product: CSARALIWGGDEKLFF.

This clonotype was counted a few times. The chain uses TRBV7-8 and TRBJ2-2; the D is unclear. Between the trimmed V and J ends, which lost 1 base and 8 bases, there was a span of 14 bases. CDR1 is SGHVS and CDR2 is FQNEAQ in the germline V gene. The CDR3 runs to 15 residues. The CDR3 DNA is TGTGCCAGCAGCTTAGGTTCCCGGCGAGAAGGGGAGCTGTTTTTT. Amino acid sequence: CASSLGSRREGELFF.

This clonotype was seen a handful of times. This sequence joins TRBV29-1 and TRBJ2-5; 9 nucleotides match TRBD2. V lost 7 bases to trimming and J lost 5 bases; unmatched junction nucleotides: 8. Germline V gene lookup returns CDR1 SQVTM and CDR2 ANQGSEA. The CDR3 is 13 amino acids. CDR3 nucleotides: TGCAGCGGCCTTAGCGGGAGCTTGGAGACCCAGTACTTC. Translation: CSGLSGSLETQYF.

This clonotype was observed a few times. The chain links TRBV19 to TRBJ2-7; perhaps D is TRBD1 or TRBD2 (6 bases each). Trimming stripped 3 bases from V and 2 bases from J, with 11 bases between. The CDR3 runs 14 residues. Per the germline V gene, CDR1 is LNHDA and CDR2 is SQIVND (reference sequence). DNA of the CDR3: TGTGCCAGTAGTATTCAGGAGGGGGCCTACGAGCAGTACTTC. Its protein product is CASSIQEGAYEQYF.

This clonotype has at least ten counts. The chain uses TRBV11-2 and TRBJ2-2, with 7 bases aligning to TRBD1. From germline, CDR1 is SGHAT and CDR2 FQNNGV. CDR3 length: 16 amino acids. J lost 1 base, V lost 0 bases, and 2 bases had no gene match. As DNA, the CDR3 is TGTGCCAGCAGCTTAGACGGGGACAGGAACACCGGGGAGCTGTTTTTT. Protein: CASSLDGDRNTGELFF.

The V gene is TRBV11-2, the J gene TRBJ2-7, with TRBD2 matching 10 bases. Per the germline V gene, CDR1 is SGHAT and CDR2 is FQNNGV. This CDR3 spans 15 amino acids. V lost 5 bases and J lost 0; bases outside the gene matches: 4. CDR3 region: CASSTRTSGSYEQYF. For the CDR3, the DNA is TGTGCCAGCAGCACGAGGACTAGCGGCTCCTACGAGCAGTACTTC. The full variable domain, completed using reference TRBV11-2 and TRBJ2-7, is EAGVAQSPRYKIIEKRQSVAFWCNPISGHATLYWYQQILGQGPKLLIQFQNNGVVDDSQLPKDRFSAERLKGVDSTLKIQPAKLEDSAVYLCASSTRTSGSYEQYFGPGTRLTVT.

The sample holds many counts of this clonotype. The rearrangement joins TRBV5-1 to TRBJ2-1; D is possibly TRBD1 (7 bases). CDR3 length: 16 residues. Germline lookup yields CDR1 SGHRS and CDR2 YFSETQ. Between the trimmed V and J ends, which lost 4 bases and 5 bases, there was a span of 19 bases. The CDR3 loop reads CASSTLAGGWNNEQFF. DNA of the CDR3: TGCGCCAGCAGCACATTAGCAGGGGGGTGGAACAATGAGCAGTTCTTC. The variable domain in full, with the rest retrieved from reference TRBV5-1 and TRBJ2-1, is KAGVTQTPRYLIKTRGQQVTLSCSPISGHRSVSWYQQTPGQGLQFLFEYFSETQRNKGNFPGRFSGRQFSNSRSEMNVSTLELGDSALYLCASSTLAGGWNNEQFFGPGTRLTVL.

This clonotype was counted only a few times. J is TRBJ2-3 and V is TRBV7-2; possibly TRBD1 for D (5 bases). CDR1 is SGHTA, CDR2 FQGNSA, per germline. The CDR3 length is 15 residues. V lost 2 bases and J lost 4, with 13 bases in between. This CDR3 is CASSLRGRSSDTQYF. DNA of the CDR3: TGTGCCAGCAGCTTAAGGGGTAGAAGCTCAGATACGCAGTATTTT.

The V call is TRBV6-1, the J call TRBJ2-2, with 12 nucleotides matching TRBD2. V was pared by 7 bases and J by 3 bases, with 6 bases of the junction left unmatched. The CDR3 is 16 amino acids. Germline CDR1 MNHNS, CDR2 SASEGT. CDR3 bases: TGTGCCAGCACCCGACTAGCGGGAGTGGACACCGGGGAGCTGTTTTTT. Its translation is CASTRLAGVDTGELFF.

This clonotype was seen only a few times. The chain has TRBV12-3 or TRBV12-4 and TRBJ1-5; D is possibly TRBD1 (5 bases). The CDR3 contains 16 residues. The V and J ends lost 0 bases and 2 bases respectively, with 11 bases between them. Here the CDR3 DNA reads TGTGCCAGCAGTTTAGCGGACACGGGGGGCAATCAGCCCCAGCATTTT. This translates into CASSLADTGGNQPQHF.